This T cell receptor beta chain was sequenced during a study of T-cell memory formation after mild COVID-19. The CDR3 has 12 amino acids. The germline V and J ends were trimmed by 6 bases and 5 bases, with 11 bases remaining between them. CDR1 and CDR2 (germline): MNHNS, SASEGT. TCRdb re-called the 5' RACE reads through MiXCR, storing one row per CDR3 protein. The sample lists approximately 60,000 distinct CDR3 sequences; about a tenth were seen once. This clonotype was recorded a few times. Sequenced material: PBMCs or a T cell subset sorted from them (not recorded which). This sequence originates from a man aged 18 to 35 who had mild COVID-19 (a few samples of this study predate the infection). Cell type and time point are not known. This chain joins TRBV6-1 and TRBJ2-7; D may be TRBD1 (5 bases). The CDR3 bases are TGTGCCAGCAGCGCCAACAGGAACGAGCAGTACTTC. Translation gives CASSANRNEQYF.